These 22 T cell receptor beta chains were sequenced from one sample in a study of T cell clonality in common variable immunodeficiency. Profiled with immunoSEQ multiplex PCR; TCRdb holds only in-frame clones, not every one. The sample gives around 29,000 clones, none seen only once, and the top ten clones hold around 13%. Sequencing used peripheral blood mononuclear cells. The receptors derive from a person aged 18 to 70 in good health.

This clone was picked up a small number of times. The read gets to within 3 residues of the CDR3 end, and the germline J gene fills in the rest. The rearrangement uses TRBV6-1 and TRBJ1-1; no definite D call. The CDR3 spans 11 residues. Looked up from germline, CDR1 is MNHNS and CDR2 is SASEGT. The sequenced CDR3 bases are TGTGCCAGCAGTGAAAGGAAGGGA. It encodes CASSERKG. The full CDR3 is CASSERKGAFF.

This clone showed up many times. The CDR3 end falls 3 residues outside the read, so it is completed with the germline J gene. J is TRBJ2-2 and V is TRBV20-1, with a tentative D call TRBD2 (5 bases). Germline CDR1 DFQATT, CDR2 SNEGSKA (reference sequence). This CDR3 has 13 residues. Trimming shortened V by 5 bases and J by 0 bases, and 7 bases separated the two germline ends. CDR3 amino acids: CSASDSNTGELFF. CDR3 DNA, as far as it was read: TGCAGTGCTTCGGACTCGAACACCGGGGAG.

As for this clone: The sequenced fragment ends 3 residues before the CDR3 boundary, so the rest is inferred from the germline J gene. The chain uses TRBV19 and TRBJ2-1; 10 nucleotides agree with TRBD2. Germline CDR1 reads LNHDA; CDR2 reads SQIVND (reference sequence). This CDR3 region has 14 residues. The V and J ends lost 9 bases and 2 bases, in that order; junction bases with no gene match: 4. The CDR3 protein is CASALAGAYNEQFF. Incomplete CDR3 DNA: TGTGCCAGCGCTCTAGCGGGGGCCTACAATGAG.

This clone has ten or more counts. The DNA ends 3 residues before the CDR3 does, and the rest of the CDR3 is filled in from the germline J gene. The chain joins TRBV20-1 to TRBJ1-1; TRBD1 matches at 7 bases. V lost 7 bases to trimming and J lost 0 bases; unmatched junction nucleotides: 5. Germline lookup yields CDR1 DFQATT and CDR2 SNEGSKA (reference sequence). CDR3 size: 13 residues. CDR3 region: CSVGDRVNTEAFF. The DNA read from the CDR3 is TGCAGTGTAGGAGACAGGGTGAACACTGAA.

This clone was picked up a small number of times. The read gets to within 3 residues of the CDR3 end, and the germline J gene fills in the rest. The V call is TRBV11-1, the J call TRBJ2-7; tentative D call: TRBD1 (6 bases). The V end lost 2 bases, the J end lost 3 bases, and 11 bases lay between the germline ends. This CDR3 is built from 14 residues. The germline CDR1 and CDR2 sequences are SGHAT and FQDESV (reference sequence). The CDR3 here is CASSLTGHHYEQYF. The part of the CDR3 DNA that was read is TGTGCCAGCAGCTTAACGGGACACCACTACGAG. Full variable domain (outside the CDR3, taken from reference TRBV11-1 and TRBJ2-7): EAEVAQSPRYKITEKSQAVAFWCDPISGHATLYWYRQILGQGPELLVQFQDESVVDDSQLPKDRFSAERLKGVDSTLKIQPAELGDSAMYLCASSLTGHHYEQYFGPGTRLTVT.

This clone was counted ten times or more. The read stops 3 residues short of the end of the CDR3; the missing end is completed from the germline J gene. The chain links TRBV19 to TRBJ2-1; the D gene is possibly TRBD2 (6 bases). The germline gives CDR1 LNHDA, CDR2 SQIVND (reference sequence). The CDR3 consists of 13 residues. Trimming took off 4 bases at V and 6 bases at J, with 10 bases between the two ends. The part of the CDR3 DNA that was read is TGTGCCAGTAGTACCTCGGGACTCAATGAG. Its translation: CASSTSGLNE. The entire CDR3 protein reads CASSTSGLNEQFF.

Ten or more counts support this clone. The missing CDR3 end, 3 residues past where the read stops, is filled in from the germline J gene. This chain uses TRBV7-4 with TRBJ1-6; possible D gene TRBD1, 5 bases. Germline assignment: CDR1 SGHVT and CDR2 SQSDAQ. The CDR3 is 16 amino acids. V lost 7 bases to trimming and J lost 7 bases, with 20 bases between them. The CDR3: CASTGGEGIRNSPLHF. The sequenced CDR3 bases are TGTGCCAGCACCGGGGGGGAAGGGATTAGAAATTCACCC.

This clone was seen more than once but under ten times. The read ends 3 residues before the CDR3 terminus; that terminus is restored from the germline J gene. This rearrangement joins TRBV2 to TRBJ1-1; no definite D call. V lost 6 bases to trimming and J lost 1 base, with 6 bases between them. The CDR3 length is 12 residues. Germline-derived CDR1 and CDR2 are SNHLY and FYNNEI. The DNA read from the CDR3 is TGTGCCAGCAGGAAACAGAACACTGAA. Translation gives CASRKQNTE. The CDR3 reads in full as CASRKQNTEAFF.

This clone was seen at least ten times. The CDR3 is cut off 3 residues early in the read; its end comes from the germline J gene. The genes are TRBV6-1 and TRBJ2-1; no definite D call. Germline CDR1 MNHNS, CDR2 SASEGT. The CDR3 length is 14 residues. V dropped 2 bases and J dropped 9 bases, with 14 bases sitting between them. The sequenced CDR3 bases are TGTGCCAGCAGTGAAAACACAGTTTTGGGTGAG. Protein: CASSENTVLGE. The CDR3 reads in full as CASSENTVLGEQFF.

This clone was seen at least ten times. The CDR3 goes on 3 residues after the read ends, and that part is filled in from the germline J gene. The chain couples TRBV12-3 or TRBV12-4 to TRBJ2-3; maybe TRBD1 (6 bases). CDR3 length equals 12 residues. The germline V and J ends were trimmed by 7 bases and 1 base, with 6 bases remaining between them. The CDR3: CASKGGTDTQYF. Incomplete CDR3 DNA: TGTGCCAGCAAGGGGGGCACAGATACG.

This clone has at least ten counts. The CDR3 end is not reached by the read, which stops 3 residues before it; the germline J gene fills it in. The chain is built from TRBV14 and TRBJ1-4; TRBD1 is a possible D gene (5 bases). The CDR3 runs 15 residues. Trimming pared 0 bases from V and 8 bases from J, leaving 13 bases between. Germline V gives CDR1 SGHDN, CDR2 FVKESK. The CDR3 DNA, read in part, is TGTGCCAGCAGCCAAGATCTGGGGGGAAACGAAAAA. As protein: CASSQDLGGNEK. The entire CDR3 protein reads CASSQDLGGNEKLFF. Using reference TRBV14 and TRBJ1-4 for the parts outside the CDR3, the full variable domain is EAGVTQFPSHSVIEKGQTVTLRCDPISGHDNLYWYRRVMGKEIKFLLHFVKESKQDESGMPNNRFLAERTGGTYSTLKVQPAELEDSGVYFCASSQDLGGNEKLFFGSGTQLSVL.

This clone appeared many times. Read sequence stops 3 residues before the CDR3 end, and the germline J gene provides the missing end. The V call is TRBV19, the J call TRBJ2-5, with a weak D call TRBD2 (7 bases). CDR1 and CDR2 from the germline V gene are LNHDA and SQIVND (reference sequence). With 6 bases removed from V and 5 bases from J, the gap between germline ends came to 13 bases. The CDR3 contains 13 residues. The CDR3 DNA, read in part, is TGTGCCAGTAGCGAACAGGGAGGGGAGACC. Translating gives CASSEQGGET. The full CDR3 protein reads CASSEQGGETQYF. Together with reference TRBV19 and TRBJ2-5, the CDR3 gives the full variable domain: DGGITQSPKYLFRKEGQNVTLSCEQNLNHDAMYWYRQDPGQGLRLIYYSQIVNDFQKGDIAEGYSVSREKKESFPLTVTSAQKNPTAFYLCASSEQGGETQYFGPGTRLLVL.

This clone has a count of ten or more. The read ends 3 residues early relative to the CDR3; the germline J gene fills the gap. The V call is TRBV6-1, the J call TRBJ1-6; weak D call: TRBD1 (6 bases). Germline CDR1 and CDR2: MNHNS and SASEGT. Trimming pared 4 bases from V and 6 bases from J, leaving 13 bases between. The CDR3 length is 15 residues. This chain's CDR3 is CASSARQASNSPLHF. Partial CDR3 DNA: TGTGCCAGCAGTGCCCGACAGGCGAGTAATTCACCC.

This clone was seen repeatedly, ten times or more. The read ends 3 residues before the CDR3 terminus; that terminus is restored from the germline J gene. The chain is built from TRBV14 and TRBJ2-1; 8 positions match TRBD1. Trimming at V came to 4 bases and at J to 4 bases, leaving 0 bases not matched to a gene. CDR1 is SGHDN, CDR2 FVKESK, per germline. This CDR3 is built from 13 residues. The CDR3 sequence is CASSRTGYNEQFF. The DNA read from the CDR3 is TGTGCCAGCAGCCGGACAGGGTACAATGAG.

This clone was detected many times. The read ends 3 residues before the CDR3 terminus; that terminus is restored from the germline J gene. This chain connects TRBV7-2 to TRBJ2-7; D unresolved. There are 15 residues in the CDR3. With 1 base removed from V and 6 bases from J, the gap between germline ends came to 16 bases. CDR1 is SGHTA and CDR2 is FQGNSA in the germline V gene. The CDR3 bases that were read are TGTGCCAGCAGCTTAGTCCGTTCCGACTGGAGCGAG. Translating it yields CASSLVRSDWSE. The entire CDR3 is CASSLVRSDWSEQYF.

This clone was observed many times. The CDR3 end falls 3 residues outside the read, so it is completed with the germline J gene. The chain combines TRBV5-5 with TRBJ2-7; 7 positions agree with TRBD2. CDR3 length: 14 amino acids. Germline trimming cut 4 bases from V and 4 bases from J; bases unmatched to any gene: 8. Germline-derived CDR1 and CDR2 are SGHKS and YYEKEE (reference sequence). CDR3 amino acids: CASSIARGEYEQYF. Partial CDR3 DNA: TGTGCCAGCAGCATCGCTCGGGGGGAGTACGAG.

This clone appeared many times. CDR3 bases read: TGTGCCAGCAGCCCGGGACTAGCGGGCTACAATGAG. It codes for CASSPGLAGYNE. The full CDR3 sequence reads CASSPGLAGYNEQFF. The rearrangement joins TRBV5-4 to TRBJ2-1; 12 bases fit TRBD2. The read gets to within 3 residues of the CDR3 end, and the germline J gene fills in the rest. This CDR3 contains 15 residues. V lost 4 bases, J lost 3 bases, and 2 bases stayed unmatched. CDR1 is SGHNT, CDR2 YYREEE, per germline (reference sequence).

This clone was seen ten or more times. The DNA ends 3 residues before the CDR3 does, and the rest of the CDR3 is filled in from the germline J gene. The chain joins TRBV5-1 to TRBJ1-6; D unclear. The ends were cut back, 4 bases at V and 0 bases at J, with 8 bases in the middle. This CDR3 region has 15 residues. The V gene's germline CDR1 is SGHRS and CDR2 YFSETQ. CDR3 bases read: TGCGCCAGCAGCCGCGGGAGCTCCTATAATTCACCC. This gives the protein CASSRGSSYNSP. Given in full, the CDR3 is CASSRGSSYNSPLHF. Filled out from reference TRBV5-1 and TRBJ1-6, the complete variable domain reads KAGVTQTPRYLIKTRGQQVTLSCSPISGHRSVSWYQQTPGQGLQFLFEYFSETQRNKGNFPGRFSGRQFSNSRSEMNVSTLELGDSALYLCASSRGSSYNSPLHFGNGTRLTVT.

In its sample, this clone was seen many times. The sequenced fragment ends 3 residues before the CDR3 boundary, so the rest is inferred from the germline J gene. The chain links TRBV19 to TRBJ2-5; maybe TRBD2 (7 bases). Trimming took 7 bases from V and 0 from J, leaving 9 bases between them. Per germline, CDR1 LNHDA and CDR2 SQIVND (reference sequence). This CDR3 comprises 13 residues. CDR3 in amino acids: CASKGGYQETQYF. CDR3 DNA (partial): TGTGCCAGTAAGGGGGGGTACCAAGAGACC. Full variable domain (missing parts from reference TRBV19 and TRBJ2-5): DGGITQSPKYLFRKEGQNVTLSCEQNLNHDAMYWYRQDPGQGLRLIYYSQIVNDFQKGDIAEGYSVSREKKESFPLTVTSAQKNPTAFYLCASKGGYQETQYFGPGTRLLVL.

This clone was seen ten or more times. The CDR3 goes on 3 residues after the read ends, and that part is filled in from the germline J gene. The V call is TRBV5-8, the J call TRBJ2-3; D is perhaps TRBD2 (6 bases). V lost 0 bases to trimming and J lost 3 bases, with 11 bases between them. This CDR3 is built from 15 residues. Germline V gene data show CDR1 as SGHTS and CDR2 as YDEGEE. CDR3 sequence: CASSLDRGETDTQYF. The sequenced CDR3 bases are TGTGCCAGCAGCTTGGATCGCGGGGAGACAGATACG.

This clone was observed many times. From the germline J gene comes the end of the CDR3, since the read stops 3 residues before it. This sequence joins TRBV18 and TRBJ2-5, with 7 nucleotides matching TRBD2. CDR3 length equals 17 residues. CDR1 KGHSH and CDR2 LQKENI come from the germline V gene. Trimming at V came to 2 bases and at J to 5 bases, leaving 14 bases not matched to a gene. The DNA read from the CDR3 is TGTGCCAGCTCACCAACCCCCTTCGCGGGGGTGGGGGAGACC. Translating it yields CASSPTPFAGVGET. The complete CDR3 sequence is CASSPTPFAGVGETQYF.

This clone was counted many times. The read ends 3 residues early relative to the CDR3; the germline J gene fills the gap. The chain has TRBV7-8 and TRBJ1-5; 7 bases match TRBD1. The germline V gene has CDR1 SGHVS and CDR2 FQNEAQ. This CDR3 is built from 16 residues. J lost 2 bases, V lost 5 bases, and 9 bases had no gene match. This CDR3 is CASSKRQGDGNQPQHF. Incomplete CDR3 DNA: TGTGCCAGCAGCAAAAGACAGGGAGATGGCAATCAGCCC.